Each of the 10 T cell receptor beta chains below was sequenced from the same sample in a study of post-analysis software for immune sequencing data. General study points: Roughly 5 TRBV segments (TRBV5-6, TRBV5-1 and TRBV20-1 among them) occurred more frequently in patients than in controls.

Researchers reported that TCR beta cDNA libraries carried unique molecular identifiers. MiXCR, run by TCRdb on the PCR reads, gives a single entry per CDR3 protein. Among about 500,000 distinct CDR3 sequences listed, approximately 46% were seen once. No antigen has been identified for these receptors. The sequenced material came from blood. Receptors originate from a girl aged 5 to 17 with multiple sclerosis.

The rearrangement uses TRBV11-2 and TRBJ1-2, with D perhaps TRBD1 (5 bases). CDR1 is SGHAT and CDR2 is FQNNGV in the germline V gene. CDR3 size: 16 residues. Trimming pared 5 bases from V and 0 bases from J, leaving 16 bases between. In nucleotides, the CDR3 is TGTGCCAGCAGCCTAAGGCCCGACAGCCCTAACTATGGCTACACCTTC. Its translation is CASSLRPDSPNYGYTF. Complete variable domain (other parts from reference TRBV11-2 and TRBJ1-2): EAGVAQSPRYKIIEKRQSVAFWCNPISGHATLYWYQQILGQGPKLLIQFQNNGVVDDSQLPKDRFSAERLKGVDSTLKIQPAKLEDSAVYLCASSLRPDSPNYGYTFGSGTRLTVV.

The chain employs TRBV15 and TRBJ2-2; TRBD1 might be the D (5 bases). Germline CDR1 is LNHNV and CDR2 is YYDKDF (reference sequence). The V and J ends lost 8 bases and 4 bases respectively, with 8 bases between them. This CDR3 has 12 residues. Here the CDR3 DNA reads TGTGCCACCTCAGGGTCCACCGGGGAGCTGTTTTTT. It translates to CATSGSTGELFF.

The rearrangement joins TRBV28 to TRBJ1-5, with D hard to call. CDR1 is MDHEN and CDR2 is SYDVKM in the germline V gene. There are 15 residues in the CDR3. Between the trimmed V and J ends, which lost 10 bases and 0 bases, there was a span of 16 bases. The CDR3 spells CATRWEFYSNQPQHF. In DNA form, the CDR3 reads TGTGCCACGCGGTGGGAGTTTTATAGCAATCAGCCCCAGCATTTT.

This clonotype was seen more than once but under ten times. The genes are TRBV28 and TRBJ1-1; D unresolved. Germline V CDR1 and CDR2: MDHEN, SYDVKM. Trimming shortened V by 1 base and J by 2 bases, and 14 bases separated the two germline ends. The CDR3 covers 16 residues. The CDR3 sequence: CASSLYYVSENTEAFF. The CDR3 nucleotides are TGTGCCAGCAGTTTATACTATGTGTCAGAAAACACTGAAGCTTTCTTT.

The rearrangement joins TRBV20-1 to TRBJ2-1; 7 bases fit TRBD2. The CDR3 is 15 amino acids. Looked up from germline, CDR1 is DFQATT and CDR2 is SNEGSKA (reference sequence). V lost 5 bases and J lost 2; bases outside the gene matches: 9. CDR3 amino acids: CSARKGAGAYNEQFF. The CDR3 bases are TGCAGTGCTCGTAAAGGTGCGGGGGCCTACAATGAGCAGTTCTTC.

The chain couples TRBV7-2 to TRBJ2-3; TRBD1 agrees at 9 bases. The V and J ends lost 1 base and 9 bases, in that order; junction bases with no gene match: 8. Germline V lookup: CDR1 SGHTA, CDR2 FQGNSA. CDR3 length: 15 residues. The chain's CDR3 is CASSLVVTGGQTQYF. In DNA form, the CDR3 reads TGTGCCAGCAGCTTAGTAGTGACAGGGGGTCAAACGCAGTATTTT.

The gene calls are TRBV3-1 and TRBJ2-7, with 8 bases identical to TRBD2. After removal of 1 base from V and 6 bases from J, the junction contained 14 bases not matched to a gene. Per germline, CDR1 LGHDT and CDR2 YNNKEL (reference sequence). The CDR3 loop spans 17 amino acids. The chain's CDR3 is CASSQAARAGAPVEQYF. CDR3 bases: TGTGCCAGCAGCCAAGCGGCACGAGCGGGAGCTCCGGTCGAGCAGTACTTC.

This clonotype was observed a handful of times. This chain links TRBV6-2 or TRBV6-3 with TRBJ2-1, with no clear D. Per germline, CDR1 MNHEY and CDR2 SVGEGT. There are 13 residues in the CDR3. The ends were cut back, 2 bases at V and 5 bases at J, with 7 bases in the middle. The CDR3 bases are TGTGCCAGCAGTTACAGCAGAGACAATGAGCAGTTCTTC. Protein sequence: CASSYSRDNEQFF.

This chain links TRBV11-3 with TRBJ1-1; 9 bases line up with TRBD1. This CDR3 has 13 residues. CDR1 is SGHNT, CDR2 YENEEA, per germline. The junction had 3 bases not matched to a gene; V was cut back by 4 bases and J by 6 bases. CDR3 DNA sequence: TGTGCCAGCAGCTACACAGGGGGCTCTGAAGCTTTCTTT. Protein: CASSYTGGSEAFF.

The sample holds one count of this clonotype. This chain connects TRBV7-9 to TRBJ2-6; tentatively, D is TRBD1 or TRBD2 (5 bases each). V lost 5 bases and J lost 0, with 11 bases in between. This CDR3 is built from 16 residues. Germline loops: CDR1 SEHNR, CDR2 FQNEAQ (reference sequence). For the CDR3, the DNA is TGTGCCAGCAGCCGAGGGGCCTTCTCTGGGGCCAACGTCCTGACTTTC. It encodes CASSRGAFSGANVLTF.